A selection of T cell receptor beta chains follows, all from one sample in a study of T cell repertoires in cytomegalovirus infection. In TCRdb, the reads were re-called with MiXCR into one record per CDR3 protein. This sample has approximately 500,000 distinct CDR3 sequences, with approximately 17% found just once. Specimen: CD8+ T cells from PBMCs. The receptors here all came from a human donor in good health (CMV status not recorded). Some clones in this sample may be carry-over from other donors' samples. Each CDR3 is given with its conserved first and last residue. The D gene is left open where the match is weak. Clone size is given for some rows only: seen once, a few or many times, or a class if the clone is expanded.

j_call: TRBJ1-5
d_call: NA
v_call: TRBV19
clone_size: NA
cdr3_nt: TGTGCCAGTAGTCTACGGGGGCATCAGCCCCAGCATTTT
cdr3_aa: CASSLRGHQPQHF

j_call: TRBJ1-1
d_call: NA
v_call: TRBV9
clone_size: NA
cdr3_nt: TGTGCCAGCAGCACCGTGGCAGGGAACACTGAAGCTTTCTTT
cdr3_aa: CASSTVAGNTEAFF

j_call: TRBJ1-3
d_call: NA
v_call: TRBV12-3/TRBV12-4
clone_size: few
cdr3_nt: TGTGCCAGCAGTTTGGCCAGCGCCTCTGGAAACACCATATATTTT
cdr3_aa: CASSLASASGNTIYF

j_call: TRBJ1-2
d_call: NA
v_call: TRBV10-3
clone_size: NA
cdr3_nt: TGTGCCATCAGTGACAGAACACTACCGTCTAACTATGGCTACACCTTC
cdr3_aa: CAISDRTLPSNYGYTF

j_call: TRBJ2-7
d_call: NA
v_call: TRBV2
clone_size: NA
cdr3_nt: TGTGCCAGCAGTGAAATACAGGAGTCCTACGAGCAGTACTTC
cdr3_aa: CASSEIQESYEQYF

j_call: TRBJ2-2
d_call: NA
v_call: TRBV7-7
clone_size: NA
cdr3_nt: TGTGCTAGCAGCTCAGGTGCGGGACAGACTCTAACCGGGGAGCTGTTTTTT
cdr3_aa: CASSSGAGQTLTGELFF

j_call: TRBJ1-1
d_call: NA
v_call: TRBV20-1
clone_size: few
cdr3_nt: TGCAGTGCTAGACTCGTTGGGAACACTGAAGCTTTCTTT
cdr3_aa: CSARLVGNTEAFF

j_call: TRBJ2-5
d_call: NA
v_call: TRBV5-5
clone_size: NA
cdr3_nt: TGTGCCAGCAGCTTCGAGTTATTCCAAGAGACCCAGTACTTC
cdr3_aa: CASSFELFQETQYF

j_call: TRBJ2-1
d_call: TRBD2
v_call: TRBV12-3/TRBV12-4
clone_size: many
cdr3_nt: TGTGCCAGCAGCTCCTTAGCGGGGGGCTCCTACAATGAGCAGTTCTTC
cdr3_aa: CASSSLAGGSYNEQFF

j_call: TRBJ2-5
d_call: NA
v_call: TRBV7-8
clone_size: NA
cdr3_nt: TGTGCCAGCAGCTTTCCGACAGCTCAAGAGCCACAGTACTTC
cdr3_aa: CASSFPTAQEPQYF

j_call: TRBJ2-1
d_call: NA
v_call: TRBV29-1
clone_size: many
cdr3_nt: TGCAGCGTTGCACCAGCGGACATCTACAATGAGCAGTTCTTC
cdr3_aa: CSVAPADIYNEQFF

j_call: TRBJ1-1
d_call: TRBD1
v_call: TRBV4-3
clone_size: NA
cdr3_nt: TGCGCCAGCAGCCAAGATCGAGGACAGGGAGAGTACACTGAAGCTTTCTTT
cdr3_aa: CASSQDRGQGEYTEAFF

j_call: TRBJ2-7
d_call: NA
v_call: TRBV4-1
clone_size: NA
cdr3_nt: TGCGCCAGCAGCCAAGCAGGGGGACTTCTTTACGAGCAGTACTTC
cdr3_aa: CASSQAGGLLYEQYF

j_call: TRBJ2-2
d_call: NA
v_call: TRBV7-8
clone_size: many
cdr3_nt: TGTGCCAGCAGCTTAGCAGCCACCGGGGAGCTGTTTTTT
cdr3_aa: CASSLAATGELFF

j_call: TRBJ2-2
d_call: NA
v_call: TRBV5-4
clone_size: NA
cdr3_nt: TGTGCCAGCAGCTTGGACCTCACCGGGGAGCTGTTTTTT
cdr3_aa: CASSLDLTGELFF

j_call: TRBJ2-2
d_call: NA
v_call: TRBV27
clone_size: many
cdr3_nt: TGTGCCATTTACCCCTGGCCAGATAGAATGAGGGTTAGGTACGCGAACACCGGGGAGCTGTTTTTT
cdr3_aa: CAIYPWPDRMRVRYANTGELFF

j_call: TRBJ2-5
d_call: TRBD2
v_call: TRBV27
clone_size: NA
cdr3_nt: TGTGCCAGCAAAAGCGGGAGACGGGTCCAAGAGACCCAGTACTTC
cdr3_aa: CASKSGRRVQETQYF

j_call: TRBJ1-6
d_call: NA
v_call: TRBV2
clone_size: few
cdr3_nt: TGTGCCGTACTGGACCTGTTCGATAATTCACCCCTCCACTTT
cdr3_aa: CAVLDLFDNSPLHF

j_call: TRBJ2-7
d_call: TRBD1
v_call: TRBV11-2
clone_size: many
cdr3_nt: TGTGCCAGCAGCTTAGGGGTGGCGACAGGGGGCTACGAGCAGTACTTC
cdr3_aa: CASSLGVATGGYEQYF

j_call: TRBJ1-2
d_call: TRBD1
v_call: TRBV11-2
clone_size: NA
cdr3_nt: TGTGCCAGCAGCTCCGCGACGGACAGGGGCCCCAATTTTTATGGCTACACCTTC
cdr3_aa: CASSSATDRGPNFYGYTF

j_call: TRBJ1-1
d_call: TRBD1
v_call: TRBV12-3/TRBV12-4
clone_size: many
cdr3_nt: TGTGCCAGCAGTTCCAAGGGGGCCGTGGGGAACACTGAAGCTTTCTTT
cdr3_aa: CASSSKGAVGNTEAFF

j_call: TRBJ2-7
d_call: NA
v_call: TRBV7-8
clone_size: many
cdr3_nt: TGTGCCAGCAGCCCCTCAAACGGGAGCGCGCAGTACTTC
cdr3_aa: CASSPSNGSAQYF

j_call: TRBJ2-1
d_call: TRBD2
v_call: TRBV7-4
clone_size: NA
cdr3_nt: TGTGCCAGCAGCTTCGTAGCTCTAGCGGTGGAGAATGAGCAGTTCTTC
cdr3_aa: CASSFVALAVENEQFF

j_call: TRBJ2-1
d_call: NA
v_call: TRBV27
clone_size: NA
cdr3_nt: TGTGCCAGCAGTCCAGGGGCGGCTTACAATGAGCAGTTCTTC
cdr3_aa: CASSPGAAYNEQFF

j_call: TRBJ2-3
d_call: TRBD2
v_call: TRBV9
clone_size: NA
cdr3_nt: TGTGCCAGCAGCGTAGAACGGCGCGGGGGTAGCACAGATACGCAGTATTTT
cdr3_aa: CASSVERRGGSTDTQYF

j_call: TRBJ2-3
d_call: NA
v_call: TRBV12-3/TRBV12-4
clone_size: many
cdr3_nt: TGTGCCAGCAGTTTAGCCGACACAGATACGCAGTATTTT
cdr3_aa: CASSLADTDTQYF

j_call: TRBJ2-3
d_call: TRBD2
v_call: TRBV5-1
clone_size: few
cdr3_nt: TGCGCCAGCCCCACTAGCGGGTCGACAGATACGCAGTATTTT
cdr3_aa: CASPTSGSTDTQYF

j_call: TRBJ1-5
d_call: TRBD1
v_call: TRBV15
clone_size: few
cdr3_nt: TGTGCCACCAGCAGCCAGGGGGAAAATCAGCCCCAGCATTTT
cdr3_aa: CATSSQGENQPQHF

j_call: TRBJ2-1
d_call: NA
v_call: TRBV27
clone_size: NA
cdr3_nt: TGTGCCAGCAGTTCTGGGTTTCGCTCCGATGAGCAGTTCTTC
cdr3_aa: CASSSGFRSDEQFF

j_call: TRBJ2-1
d_call: NA
v_call: TRBV15
clone_size: NA
cdr3_nt: TGTGCCACCAGCCCAGTTGGGGACTCCTACAATGAGCAGTTCTTC
cdr3_aa: CATSPVGDSYNEQFF

j_call: TRBJ2-3
d_call: NA
v_call: TRBV7-9
clone_size: many
cdr3_nt: TGTGCCAGCAGCCCACGGGAGTACCTCACAGATACGCAGTATTTT
cdr3_aa: CASSPREYLTDTQYF

j_call: TRBJ2-2
d_call: TRBD2
v_call: TRBV10-3
clone_size: few
cdr3_nt: TGTGCCATCAGTGATCGGACTAGCGGGGGGACCGGGGAGCTGTTTTTT
cdr3_aa: CAISDRTSGGTGELFF

j_call: TRBJ1-1
d_call: NA
v_call: TRBV2
clone_size: NA
cdr3_nt: TGTGCCAGCACGGGGGCTGAAGCTTTCTTT
cdr3_aa: CASTGAEAFF

j_call: TRBJ2-1
d_call: NA
v_call: TRBV7-3
clone_size: few
cdr3_nt: TGTGCCAGCAGCACCTCAGGGTCGGGGGATGAGCAGTTCTTC
cdr3_aa: CASSTSGSGDEQFF

j_call: TRBJ2-7
d_call: TRBD1
v_call: TRBV7-9
clone_size: many
cdr3_nt: TGTGCCAGCAGCCCCGACAGGGACGGCTACGAGCAGTACTTC
cdr3_aa: CASSPDRDGYEQYF

j_call: TRBJ2-1
d_call: TRBD1
v_call: TRBV7-3
clone_size: many
cdr3_nt: TGTGCCAGCAGCCCACAGGGGGCTGAGCAGTTCTTC
cdr3_aa: CASSPQGAEQFF

j_call: TRBJ2-4
d_call: NA
v_call: TRBV15
clone_size: few
cdr3_nt: TGTGCCACCAGCAGAGAGGATTTAGCCAAAAACATTCAGTACTTC
cdr3_aa: CATSREDLAKNIQYF

j_call: TRBJ2-3
d_call: TRBD1
v_call: TRBV7-9
clone_size: many
cdr3_nt: TGTGCCAGCAGCGGAGGACCCGGGACAGCTGGAGATACGCAGTATTTT
cdr3_aa: CASSGGPGTAGDTQYF

j_call: TRBJ2-3
d_call: TRBD2
v_call: TRBV20-1
clone_size: NA
cdr3_nt: TGCAGTGCTCTTCTGGTGGCGGGGGAGATTGCAGATACGCAGTATTTT
cdr3_aa: CSALLVAGEIADTQYF

j_call: TRBJ2-7
d_call: NA
v_call: TRBV11-2
clone_size: many
cdr3_nt: TGTGCCAGCAGCTTAAAGGCAGCACAATACGAGCAGTACTTC
cdr3_aa: CASSLKAAQYEQYF

j_call: TRBJ1-2
d_call: NA
v_call: TRBV27
clone_size: few
cdr3_nt: TGTGCCAGCAGTTTATTCGGGGTAGGAGGCTACACCTTC
cdr3_aa: CASSLFGVGGYTF

j_call: TRBJ1-2
d_call: TRBD1
v_call: TRBV19
clone_size: many
cdr3_nt: TGTGCCAGTAGTATGCCCGGGGACAGGGGCAAGTTTAGAATTAATGGCTACACCTTC
cdr3_aa: CASSMPGDRGKFRINGYTF

j_call: TRBJ2-1
d_call: NA
v_call: TRBV7-3
clone_size: few
cdr3_nt: TGTGCCAGCAGCTTATCAGGGGCCGTCTACAATGAGCAGTTCTTC
cdr3_aa: CASSLSGAVYNEQFF

j_call: TRBJ1-3
d_call: NA
v_call: TRBV6-6
clone_size: many
cdr3_nt: TGTGCCAGCAGTTACTCTACGGGACCGCGCTCTGGAAACACCATATATTTT
cdr3_aa: CASSYSTGPRSGNTIYF

j_call: TRBJ2-1
d_call: NA
v_call: TRBV6-1
clone_size: many
cdr3_nt: TGTGCCAGCAGTGAAGCGAATTGGGGTTATATTAATGAGCAGTTCTTC
cdr3_aa: CASSEANWGYINEQFF

j_call: TRBJ2-1
d_call: NA
v_call: TRBV9
clone_size: few
cdr3_nt: TGTGCCAGCACGCCGGGGACCCTCCTTTACAATGAGCAGTTCTTC
cdr3_aa: CASTPGTLLYNEQFF

j_call: TRBJ2-7
d_call: TRBD2
v_call: TRBV27
clone_size: many
cdr3_nt: TGTGCCAGCAGCCCTAGCGGGACGAACGGGGAGCAGTACTTC
cdr3_aa: CASSPSGTNGEQYF

j_call: TRBJ2-2
d_call: NA
v_call: TRBV10-3
clone_size: few
cdr3_nt: TGTGCCATCAGTCCGGGACTGACGAACACCGGGGAGCTGTTTTTT
cdr3_aa: CAISPGLTNTGELFF

j_call: TRBJ1-1
d_call: NA
v_call: TRBV2
clone_size: many
cdr3_nt: TGTGCCAGCGTTACGAACACTGAAGCTTTCTTT
cdr3_aa: CASVTNTEAFF

j_call: TRBJ2-1
d_call: TRBD1
v_call: TRBV13
clone_size: few
cdr3_nt: TGTGCCAGCAGCTTAGGCGCAGGGGGCGGTGAGCAGTTCTTC
cdr3_aa: CASSLGAGGGEQFF

j_call: TRBJ2-1
d_call: TRBD2
v_call: TRBV6-4
clone_size: NA
cdr3_nt: TGTGCCAGCAGCCAGCGGGGGGGAAGCTCCTACAATGAGCAGTTCTTC
cdr3_aa: CASSQRGGSSYNEQFF

j_call: TRBJ2-2
d_call: TRBD1
v_call: TRBV25-1
clone_size: NA
cdr3_nt: TGTGCCAGCAGTGAGGACAGGACGATCGGGGAGCTGTTTTTT
cdr3_aa: CASSEDRTIGELFF

j_call: TRBJ2-7
d_call: NA
v_call: TRBV15
clone_size: many
cdr3_nt: TGTGCCACCAGCAGATCGGAGGCCTCCTACGAGCAGTACTTC
cdr3_aa: CATSRSEASYEQYF

j_call: TRBJ2-3
d_call: TRBD1
v_call: TRBV10-3
clone_size: NA
cdr3_nt: TGTGCCATCATGGACAGGGGTGGCCCAGATACGCAGTATTTT
cdr3_aa: CAIMDRGGPDTQYF

j_call: TRBJ2-1
d_call: TRBD1
v_call: TRBV19
clone_size: many
cdr3_nt: TGTGCCAGTAGTATCAGGGACAGTCACAATGAGCAGTTCTTC
cdr3_aa: CASSIRDSHNEQFF

j_call: TRBJ2-1
d_call: NA
v_call: TRBV2
clone_size: once
cdr3_nt: TGTGCCACCCCTAGTGTCCCCCAGCAGTTCTTC
cdr3_aa: CATPSVPQQFF

j_call: TRBJ2-3
d_call: NA
v_call: TRBV19
clone_size: many
cdr3_nt: TGTGCCAGCAGCAGAGCAAGCACAGATACGCAGTATTTT
cdr3_aa: CASSRASTDTQYF

j_call: TRBJ1-5
d_call: TRBD1
v_call: TRBV7-9
clone_size: few
cdr3_nt: TGTGCCAGCAGCGGACAGGGTCAGCCCCAGCATTTT
cdr3_aa: CASSGQGQPQHF

j_call: TRBJ2-2
d_call: TRBD1
v_call: TRBV3-1
clone_size: NA
cdr3_nt: TGTGCCAGCAGCCAATACAGGGGGCGGGCGGCCACGAACACCGGGGAGCTGTTTTTT
cdr3_aa: CASSQYRGRAATNTGELFF

j_call: TRBJ1-4
d_call: NA
v_call: TRBV27
clone_size: few
cdr3_nt: TGTGCCAGCAGTTCTCCCACAGGGAGGGGAGAGGAAAAACTGTTTTTT
cdr3_aa: CASSSPTGRGEEKLFF